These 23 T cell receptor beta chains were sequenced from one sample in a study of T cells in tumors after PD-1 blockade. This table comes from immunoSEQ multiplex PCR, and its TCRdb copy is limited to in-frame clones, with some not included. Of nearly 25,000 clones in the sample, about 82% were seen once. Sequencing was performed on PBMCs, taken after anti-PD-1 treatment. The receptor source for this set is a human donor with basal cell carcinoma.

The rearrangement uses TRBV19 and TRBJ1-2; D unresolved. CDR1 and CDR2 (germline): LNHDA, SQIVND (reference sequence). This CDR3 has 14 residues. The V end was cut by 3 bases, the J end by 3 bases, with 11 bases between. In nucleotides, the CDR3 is TGTGCCAGTAGTATGAGAGGGATCGACTATGGCTACACCTTC. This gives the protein CASSMRGIDYGYTF.

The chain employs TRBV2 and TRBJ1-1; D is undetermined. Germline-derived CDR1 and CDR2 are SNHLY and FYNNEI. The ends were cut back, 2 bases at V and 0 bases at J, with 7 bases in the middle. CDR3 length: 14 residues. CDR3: CASSELFMNTEAFF. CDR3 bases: TGTGCCAGCAGTGAACTGTTCATGAACACTGAAGCTTTCTTT.

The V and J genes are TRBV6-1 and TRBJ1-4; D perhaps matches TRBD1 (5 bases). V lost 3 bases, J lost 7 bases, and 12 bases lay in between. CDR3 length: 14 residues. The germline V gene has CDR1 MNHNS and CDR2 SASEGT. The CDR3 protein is CASSDQGGGEKLFF. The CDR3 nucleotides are TGTGCCAGCAGTGACCAGGGTGGGGGTGAAAAACTGTTTTTT.

Here the CDR3 DNA reads TGTGCCAGCAGCGCCGGGACAGGGCAAACTGAAAAACTGTTTTTT. Translation: CASSAGTGQTEKLFF. The V and J genes are TRBV5-8 and TRBJ1-4, with 9 positions matching TRBD1. Germline loops: CDR1 SGHTS, CDR2 YDEGEE. This CDR3 spans 15 amino acids. The J segment lost 7 bases and the V segment lost 4 bases, leaving 8 bases of the junction unmatched.

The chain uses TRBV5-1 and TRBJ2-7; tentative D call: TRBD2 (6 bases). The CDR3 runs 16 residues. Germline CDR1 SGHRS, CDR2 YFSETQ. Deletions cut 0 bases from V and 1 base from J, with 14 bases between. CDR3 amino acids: CASSLGPGTESYEQYF. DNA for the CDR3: TGCGCCAGCAGCTTGGGTCCAGGGACTGAATCCTACGAGCAGTACTTC.

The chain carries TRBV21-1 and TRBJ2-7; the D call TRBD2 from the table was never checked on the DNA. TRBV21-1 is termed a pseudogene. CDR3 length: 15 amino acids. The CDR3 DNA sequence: TGTGCCAGCAGCAAGCGTAGAAGGCGGGCCTACGAGCAGTACTTC. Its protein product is CASSKRRRRAYEQYF.

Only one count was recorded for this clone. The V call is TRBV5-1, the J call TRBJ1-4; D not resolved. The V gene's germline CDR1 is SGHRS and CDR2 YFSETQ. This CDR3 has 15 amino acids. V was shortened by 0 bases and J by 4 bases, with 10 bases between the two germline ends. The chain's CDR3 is CASSLGQNGNEKLFF. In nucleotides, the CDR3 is TGCGCCAGCAGCTTGGGGCAGAATGGTAATGAAAAACTGTTTTTT.

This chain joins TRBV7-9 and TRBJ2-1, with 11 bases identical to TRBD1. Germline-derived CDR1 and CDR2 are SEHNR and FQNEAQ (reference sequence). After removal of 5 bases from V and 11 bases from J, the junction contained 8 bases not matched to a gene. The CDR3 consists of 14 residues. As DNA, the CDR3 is TGTGCCAGCAGCACCCGGGACAGGGGGAGTAAGCAGTTCTTC. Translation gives CASSTRDRGSKQFF.

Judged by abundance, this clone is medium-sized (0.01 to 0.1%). The DNA for the CDR3 is TGTGCCAGCAGTTACTCAACGGGGGCGGGCCTAGCCTACACCTTC. This translates into CASSYSTGAGLAYTF. V and J are TRBV6-5 and TRBJ1-2; D may be TRBD1 (6 bases). V was cut by 0 bases and J by 10 bases, with 18 bases left in between. The germline V gene has CDR1 MNHEY and CDR2 SVGAGI. The CDR3 runs to 15 residues.

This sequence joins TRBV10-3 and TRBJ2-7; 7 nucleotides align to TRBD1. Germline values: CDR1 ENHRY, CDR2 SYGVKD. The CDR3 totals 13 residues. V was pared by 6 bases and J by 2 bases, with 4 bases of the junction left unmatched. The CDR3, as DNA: TGTGCCATCAGCAGACAGGGCCCCTACGAGCAGTACTTC. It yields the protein CAISRQGPYEQYF.

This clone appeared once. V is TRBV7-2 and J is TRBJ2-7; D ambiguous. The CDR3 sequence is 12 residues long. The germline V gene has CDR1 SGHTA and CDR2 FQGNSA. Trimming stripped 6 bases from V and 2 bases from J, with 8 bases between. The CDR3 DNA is TGTGCCAGCAGACGAGACCCCTACGAGCAGTACTTC. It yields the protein CASRRDPYEQYF.

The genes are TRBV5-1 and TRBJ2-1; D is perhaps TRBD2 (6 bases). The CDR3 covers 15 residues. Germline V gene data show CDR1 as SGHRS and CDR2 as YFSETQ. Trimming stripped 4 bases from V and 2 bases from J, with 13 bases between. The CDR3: CASSLAEGTYNEQFF. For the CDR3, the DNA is TGCGCCAGCAGCCTGGCGGAGGGGACCTACAATGAGCAGTTCTTC.

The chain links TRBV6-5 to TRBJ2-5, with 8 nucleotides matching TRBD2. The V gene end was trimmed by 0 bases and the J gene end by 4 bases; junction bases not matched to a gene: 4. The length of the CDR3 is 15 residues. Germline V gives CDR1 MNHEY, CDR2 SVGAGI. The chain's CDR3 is CASSYSSGGPETQYF. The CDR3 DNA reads TGTGCCAGCAGTTACTCTTCGGGGGGGCCAGAGACCCAGTACTTC.

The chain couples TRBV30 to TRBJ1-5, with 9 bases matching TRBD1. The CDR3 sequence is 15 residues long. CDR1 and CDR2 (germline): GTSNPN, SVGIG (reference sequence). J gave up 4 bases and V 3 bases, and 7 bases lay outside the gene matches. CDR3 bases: TGTGCCTGGAGCGGCGGACAGGGGCATAATCAGCCCCAGCATTTT. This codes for CAWSGGQGHNQPQHF.

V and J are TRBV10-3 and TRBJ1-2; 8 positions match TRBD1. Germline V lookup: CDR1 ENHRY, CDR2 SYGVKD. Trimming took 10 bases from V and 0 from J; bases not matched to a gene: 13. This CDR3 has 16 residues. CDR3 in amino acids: CATFWTGSSSNYGYTF. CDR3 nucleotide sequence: TGTGCCACCTTCTGGACAGGGTCTTCCTCTAACTATGGCTACACCTTC.

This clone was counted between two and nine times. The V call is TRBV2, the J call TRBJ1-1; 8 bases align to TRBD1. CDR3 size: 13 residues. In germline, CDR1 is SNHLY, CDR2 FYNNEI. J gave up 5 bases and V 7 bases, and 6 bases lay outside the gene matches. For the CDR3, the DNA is TGTGCCAGCAATCTTAGGACAGGGACTGAAGCTTTCTTT. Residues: CASNLRTGTEAFF.

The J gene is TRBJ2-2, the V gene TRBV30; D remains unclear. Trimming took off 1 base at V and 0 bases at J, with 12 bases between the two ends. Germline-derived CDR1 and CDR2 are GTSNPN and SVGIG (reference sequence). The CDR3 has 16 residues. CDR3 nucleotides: TGTGCCTGGAGTGCCGGCCCAGCGACGAACACCGGGGAGCTGTTTTTT. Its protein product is CAWSAGPATNTGELFF.

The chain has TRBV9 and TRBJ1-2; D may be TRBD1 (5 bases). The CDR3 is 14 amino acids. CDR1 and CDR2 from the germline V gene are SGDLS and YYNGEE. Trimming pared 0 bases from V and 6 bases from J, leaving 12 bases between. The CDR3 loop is CASSVGGTSDGYTF. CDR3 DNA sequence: TGTGCCAGCAGCGTAGGAGGGACTAGCGATGGCTACACCTTC. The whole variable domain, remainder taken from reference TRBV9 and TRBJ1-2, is DSGVTQTPKHLITATGQRVTLRCSPRSGDLSVYWYQQSLDQGLQFLIQYYNGEERAKGNILERFSAQQFPDLHSELNLSSLELGDSALYFCASSVGGTSDGYTFGSGTRLTVV.

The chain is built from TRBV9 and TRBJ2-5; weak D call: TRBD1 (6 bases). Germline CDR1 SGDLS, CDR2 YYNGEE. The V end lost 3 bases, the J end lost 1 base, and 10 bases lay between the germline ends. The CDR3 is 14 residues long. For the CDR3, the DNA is TGTGCCAGCAGCGGGCGCAGGGGCCAAGAGACCCAGTACTTC. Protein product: CASSGRRGQETQYF.

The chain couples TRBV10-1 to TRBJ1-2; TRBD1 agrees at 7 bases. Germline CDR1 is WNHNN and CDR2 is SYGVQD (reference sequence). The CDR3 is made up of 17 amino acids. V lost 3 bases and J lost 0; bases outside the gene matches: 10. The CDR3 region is CASSETDRQGSNYGYTF. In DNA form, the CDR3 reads TGCGCCAGCAGTGAAACCGATAGACAGGGATCTAACTATGGCTACACCTTC.

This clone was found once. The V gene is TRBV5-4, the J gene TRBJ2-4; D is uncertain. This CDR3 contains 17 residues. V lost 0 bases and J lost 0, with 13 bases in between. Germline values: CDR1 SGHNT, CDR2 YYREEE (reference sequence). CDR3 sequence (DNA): TGTGCCAGCAGCTTGGATGGGGAATTACTAGCCAAAAACATTCAGTACTTC. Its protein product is CASSLDGELLAKNIQYF.

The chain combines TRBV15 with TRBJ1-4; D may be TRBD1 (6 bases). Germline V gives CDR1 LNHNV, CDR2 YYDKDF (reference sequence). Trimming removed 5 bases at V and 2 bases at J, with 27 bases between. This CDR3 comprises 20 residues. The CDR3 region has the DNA TGTGCCACCAGCGTATACTTCAGGGGTATAGGTATTAGGACTAATGAAAAACTGTTTTTT. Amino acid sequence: CATSVYFRGIGIRTNEKLFF.

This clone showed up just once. The CDR3 DNA reads as TGTGCCACCAGTGATCACGACACCGGGGAGCTGTTTTTT. This gives the protein CATSDHDTGELFF. The J gene is TRBJ2-2, the V gene TRBV24-1; D not resolved. Trimming removed 3 bases at V and 3 bases at J, with 4 bases between. The CDR3 loop spans 13 amino acids. Germline lookup yields CDR1 KGHDR and CDR2 SFDVKD.